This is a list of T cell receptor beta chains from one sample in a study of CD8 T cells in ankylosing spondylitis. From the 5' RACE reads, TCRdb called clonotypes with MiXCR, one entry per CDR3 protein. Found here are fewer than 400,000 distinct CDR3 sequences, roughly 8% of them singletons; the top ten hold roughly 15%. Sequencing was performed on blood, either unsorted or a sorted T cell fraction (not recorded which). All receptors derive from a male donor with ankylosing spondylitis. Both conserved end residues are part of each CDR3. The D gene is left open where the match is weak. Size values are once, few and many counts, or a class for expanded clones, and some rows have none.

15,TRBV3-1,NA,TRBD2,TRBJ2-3,CASSQGLAGGSTQYF,TGTGCCAGCAGCCAAGGACTAGCGGGAGGGAGTACGCAGTATTTT
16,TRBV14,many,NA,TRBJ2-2,CASSPGTWPRTGELFF,TGTGCCAGCAGTCCCGGGACATGGCCCCGCACCGGGGAGCTGTTTTTT
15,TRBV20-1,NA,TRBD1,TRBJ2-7,CSARDPGGASYEQYF,TGCAGTGCTAGAGATCCAGGGGGAGCCTCCTACGAGCAGTACTTC
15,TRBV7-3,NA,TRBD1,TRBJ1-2,CASSANPRQGGGYTF,TGTGCCAGCAGCGCAAACCCTCGACAGGGGGGAGGCTACACCTTC
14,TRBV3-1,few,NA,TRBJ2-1,CASSQYPADNEQFF,TGTGCCAGCAGCCAATACCCCGCGGACAATGAGCAGTTCTTC
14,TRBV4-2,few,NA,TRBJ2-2,CASSQERGTGELFF,TGTGCCAGCAGCCAAGAACGAGGGACCGGGGAGCTGTTTTTT
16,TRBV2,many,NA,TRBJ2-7,CASSEVVSESSHEQYF,TGTGCCAGCAGTGAAGTGGTTAGCGAGAGCTCCCACGAGCAGTACTTC
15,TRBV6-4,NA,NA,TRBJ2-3,CASSNRDRTSDTQYF,TGTGCCAGCAGTAACCGGGACCGTACTTCAGATACGCAGTATTTT
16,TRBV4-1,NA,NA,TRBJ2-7,CASSPKLRTTSYEQYF,TGCGCCAGCAGCCCCAAGTTGAGGACAACCTCCTACGAGCAGTACTTC
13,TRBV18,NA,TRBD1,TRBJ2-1,CASSPQRGRIPFF,TGTGCCAGCTCACCTCAGAGGGGGCGCATTCCGTTCTTC
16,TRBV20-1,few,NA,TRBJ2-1,CSARKGTGTPGNEQFF,TGCAGTGCTAGGAAGGGGACCGGGACCCCCGGGAATGAGCAGTTCTTC
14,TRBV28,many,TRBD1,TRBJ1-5,CASSSGTGNQPQHF,TGTGCCAGCAGTTCCGGGACAGGGAATCAGCCCCAGCATTTT
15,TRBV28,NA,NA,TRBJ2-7,CASSLDSPFSYEQYF,TGTGCCAGCAGTTTGGACAGTCCCTTTTCCTACGAGCAGTACTTC
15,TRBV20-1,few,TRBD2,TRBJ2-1,CSVMPGLARYNEQFF,TGCAGTGTGATGCCGGGACTAGCGCGATACAATGAGCAGTTCTTC
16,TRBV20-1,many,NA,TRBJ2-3,CSARDALGSFADTQYF,TGCAGTGCTAGAGACGCGTTGGGATCGTTCGCAGATACGCAGTATTTT
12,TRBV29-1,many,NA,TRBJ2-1,CSVVRTRNEQFF,TGCAGCGTTGTTAGGACCAGAAATGAGCAGTTCTTC
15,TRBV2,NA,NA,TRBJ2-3,CASSLGSTSADTQYF,TGTGCCAGCAGCCTCGGGAGTACGAGCGCAGATACGCAGTATTTT
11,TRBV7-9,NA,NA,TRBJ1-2,CASSLNDVYTF,TGTGCCAGCAGCTTAAATGACGTCTACACCTTC
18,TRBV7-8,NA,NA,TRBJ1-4,CASSPGGYVATTNEKLFF,TGTGCCAGCAGCCCAGGCGGATACGTGGCGACAACTAATGAAAAACTGTTTTTT
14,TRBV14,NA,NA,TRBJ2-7,CASSRPDASGEQYF,TGTGCCAGCAGCCGGCCCGACGCCTCCGGCGAGCAGTACTTC
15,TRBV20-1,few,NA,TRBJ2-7,CSAVEDGLVGYEQYF,TGCAGTGCAGTCGAGGACGGGCTGGTCGGCTACGAGCAGTACTTC
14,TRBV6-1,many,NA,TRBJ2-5,CASRVGPTQETQYF,TGTGCCAGCAGAGTCGGACCGACCCAAGAGACCCAGTACTTC
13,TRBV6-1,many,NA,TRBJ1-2,CASSPGPVYGYTF,TGTGCCAGCAGCCCCGGACCGGTCTATGGCTACACCTTC
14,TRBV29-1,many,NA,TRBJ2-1,CSVSVDGNYNEQFF,TGCAGCGTCTCTGTGGACGGAAACTACAATGAGCAGTTCTTC
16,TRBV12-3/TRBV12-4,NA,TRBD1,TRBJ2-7,CGSSFLQGAPSYEQYF,TGTGGCAGCAGTTTTTTACAGGGGGCGCCGTCCTACGAGCAGTACTTC
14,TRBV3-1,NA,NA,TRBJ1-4,CASSFGQNNEKLFF,TGTGCCAGCAGCTTCGGACAGAACAATGAAAAACTGTTTTTT
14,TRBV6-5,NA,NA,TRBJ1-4,CASSSWDVNEKLFF,TGTGCCAGCAGTTCGTGGGATGTGAATGAAAAACTGTTTTTT
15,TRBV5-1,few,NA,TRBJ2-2,CASSLFNPNTGELFF,TGCGCCAGCAGCTTGTTCAACCCGAACACCGGGGAGCTGTTTTTT
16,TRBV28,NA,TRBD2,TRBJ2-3,CASSSPGLAGSDTQYF,TGTGCCAGCAGTTCACCGGGACTAGCGGGATCGGATACGCAGTATTTT
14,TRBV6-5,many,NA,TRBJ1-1,CASSLDSAGTEAFF,TGTGCCAGCAGTTTGGACTCAGCCGGCACTGAAGCTTTCTTT
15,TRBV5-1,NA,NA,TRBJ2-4,CASSPEGGTGNIQYF,TGCGCCAGCAGCCCAGAGGGGGGGACAGGAAACATTCAGTACTTC
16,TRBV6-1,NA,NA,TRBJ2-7,CASSENSAASSYEQYF,TGTGCCAGCAGTGAAAACTCGGCCGCGAGCTCCTACGAGCAGTACTTC
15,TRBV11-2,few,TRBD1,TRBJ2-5,CASTFSGTGDETQYF,TGTGCCAGCACCTTTAGTGGGACAGGGGACGAGACCCAGTACTTC
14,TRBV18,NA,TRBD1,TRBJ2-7,CASSPLQGAGEQYF,TGTGCCAGCTCACCACTACAGGGGGCCGGCGAGCAGTACTTC
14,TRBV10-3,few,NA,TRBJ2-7,CAISEGRVGYEQYF,TGTGCCATCAGTGAAGGGCGGGTGGGTTACGAGCAGTACTTC
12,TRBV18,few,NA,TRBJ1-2,CASSPGNYGYTF,TGTGCCAGCTCACCCGGAAACTATGGCTACACCTTC
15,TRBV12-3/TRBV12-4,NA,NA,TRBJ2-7,CASSSFPGPLYEQYF,TGTGCCAGCAGTTCATTCCCGGGACCCTTATACGAGCAGTACTTC
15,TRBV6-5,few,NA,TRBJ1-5,CASSYSRGVGQPQHF,TGTGCCAGCAGTTACTCGAGGGGGGTGGGTCAGCCCCAGCATTTT
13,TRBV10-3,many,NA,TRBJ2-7,CAISESGLIEQYF,TGTGCCATCAGTGAGTCTGGCCTAATCGAGCAGTACTTC
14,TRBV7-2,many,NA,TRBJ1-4,CASSSDTFNEKLFF,TGTGCCAGCAGCTCTGACACCTTTAATGAAAAACTGTTTTTT
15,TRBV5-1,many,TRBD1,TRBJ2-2,CASSYGQGYTGELFF,TGCGCCAGCAGTTATGGACAGGGGTACACCGGGGAGCTGTTTTTT
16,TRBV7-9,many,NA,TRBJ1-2,CASSSSWATDYYGYTF,TGTGCCAGCAGCTCCAGTTGGGCAACAGATTACTATGGCTACACCTTC